The rows below give T cell receptor beta chains drawn from one sample of a study of Ad26.COV2.S vaccination and SARS-CoV-2 variants. Profiling relied on immunoSEQ multiplex PCR, and the TCRdb table lists in-frame clones only, not all of them. Of about 330,000 clones listed, about nine tenths are singletons. The starting material was peripheral blood, obtained in a trial of Ad26.COV2.S vaccine versus placebo. The receptors originated from a person between 18 and 65 years old who received the Ad26.COV2.S COVID-19 vaccine or a placebo. The CDR3 runs from the conserved cysteine through the conserved F or W. Fields, in order: CDR3 DNA, CDR3 protein, J gene, clone size, D gene, V gene. The D gene is left open where the match is weak. Clone sizes are given selectively: once, few, many, or a class where the clone is expanded.

CDR3nt: TGCGCCAGCAGTCTAAGGCCGAATAATTCACCCCTCCACTTT; CDR3aa: CASSLRPNNSPLHF; j_gene: TRBJ1-6; abundance: few; d_gene: .; v_gene: TRBV10-1
CDR3nt: TGTGCCAGCAGTTTAGAGGGACGGCCTCGAACCAACTATGGCTACACCTTC; CDR3aa: CASSLEGRPRTNYGYTF; j_gene: TRBJ1-2; abundance: .; d_gene: .; v_gene: TRBV27
CDR3nt: TGCGCCAGCAGCCAAGATGGGGGAGGAGGTGGAAACACCATATATTTT; CDR3aa: CASSQDGGGGGNTIYF; j_gene: TRBJ1-3; abundance: .; d_gene: .; v_gene: TRBV4-3
CDR3nt: TGTGCCAGCAGCTTGGGGGGCACAGATACGCAGTATTTT; CDR3aa: CASSLGGTDTQYF; j_gene: TRBJ2-3; abundance: .; d_gene: .; v_gene: TRBV11-3
CDR3nt: TGTGCCAGCAGCTTAGATATGGGGGAACCAAACACTGAAGCTTTCTTT; CDR3aa: CASSLDMGEPNTEAFF; j_gene: TRBJ1-1; abundance: .; d_gene: .; v_gene: TRBV7-8
CDR3nt: TGTGCCAGCCTGGGGCCAGAAAAGAGTTCCAATGGCTACACCTTC; CDR3aa: CASLGPEKSSNGYTF; j_gene: TRBJ1-2; abundance: .; d_gene: .; v_gene: TRBV18
CDR3nt: TGTGCCAGCAGCTTAAACAGGGGCAATCAGCCCCAGCATTTT; CDR3aa: CASSLNRGNQPQHF; j_gene: TRBJ1-5; abundance: .; d_gene: .; v_gene: TRBV6-5
CDR3nt: TGCAGTGCTAGTGTCGGGCACACAACCACTGAAGCTTTCTTT; CDR3aa: CSASVGHTTTEAFF; j_gene: TRBJ1-1; abundance: .; d_gene: .; v_gene: TRBV20-1
CDR3nt: TGTGCCAGCAGTTACCCCCGAGAAGTGGGAAATTCACCCCTCCACTTT; CDR3aa: CASSYPREVGNSPLHF; j_gene: TRBJ1-6; abundance: few; d_gene: .; v_gene: TRBV6-5
CDR3nt: TGTGCCATCAGCCAACTAGCTAATGAGCAGTTCTTC; CDR3aa: CAISQLANEQFF; j_gene: TRBJ2-1; abundance: .; d_gene: .; v_gene: TRBV10-3
CDR3nt: TGCAGCGCTACTCCGGGACAGGGGATTGATGGCTACACCTTC; CDR3aa: CSATPGQGIDGYTF; j_gene: TRBJ1-2; abundance: few; d_gene: TRBD1; v_gene: TRBV29-1
CDR3nt: TGTGCCAGCAGCACAGGGAGCGATCAGCCCCAGCATTTT; CDR3aa: CASSTGSDQPQHF; j_gene: TRBJ1-5; abundance: few; d_gene: .; v_gene: TRBV9
CDR3nt: TGTGCCAGCAGCGGGCAGTATGGTGGCTACACCTTC; CDR3aa: CASSGQYGGYTF; j_gene: TRBJ1-2; abundance: .; d_gene: .; v_gene: TRBV7-8
CDR3nt: TGCGCCAGCAGCCAAGATGGGCATTATAGCAATCAGCCCCAGCATTTT; CDR3aa: CASSQDGHYSNQPQHF; j_gene: TRBJ1-5; abundance: .; d_gene: .; v_gene: TRBV4-1
CDR3nt: TGTGCCAGTAGTATAACGGGGAATAATTCACCCCTCCACTTT; CDR3aa: CASSITGNNSPLHF; j_gene: TRBJ1-6; abundance: .; d_gene: .; v_gene: TRBV19
CDR3nt: TGTGCCAGCAGCGGCCTCCCCCCGGAGACCCAGTACTTC; CDR3aa: CASSGLPPETQYF; j_gene: TRBJ2-5; abundance: .; d_gene: .; v_gene: TRBV9
CDR3nt: TGTGCCAGCTCACGAGGACAGGGTACGGGCACTGAAGCTTTCTTT; CDR3aa: CASSRGQGTGTEAFF; j_gene: TRBJ1-1; abundance: .; d_gene: TRBD1; v_gene: TRBV18
CDR3nt: TGTGCCAGTAGTATAAACAGGGGGGTTTCTGGCTACACCTTC; CDR3aa: CASSINRGVSGYTF; j_gene: TRBJ1-2; abundance: once; d_gene: TRBD1; v_gene: TRBV19
CDR3nt: TGTGCCAGCAGTTGGGAACCGAACACTGAAGCTTTCTTT; CDR3aa: CASSWEPNTEAFF; j_gene: TRBJ1-1; abundance: once; d_gene: .; v_gene: TRBV6-5
CDR3nt: TGCGCCAGCAGCCAAGAGACGGGAGCCTACAATGAGCAGTTCTTC; CDR3aa: CASSQETGAYNEQFF; j_gene: TRBJ2-1; abundance: .; d_gene: .; v_gene: TRBV4-1
CDR3nt: TGTGCCAGCAGTGAAGGTAAAATCGAGCAGTTCTTC; CDR3aa: CASSEGKIEQFF; j_gene: TRBJ2-1; abundance: .; d_gene: .; v_gene: TRBV6-1
CDR3nt: TGTGCCATCAGTTCAAAAGAACATTTGAACACTGAAGCTTTCTTT; CDR3aa: CAISSKEHLNTEAFF; j_gene: TRBJ1-1; abundance: .; d_gene: .; v_gene: TRBV10-3
CDR3nt: TGTGCCAGCAGCTCCAACAGGGTAGAGACGGCTTCACCCCTCCACTTT; CDR3aa: CASSSNRVETASPLHF; j_gene: TRBJ1-6; abundance: .; d_gene: .; v_gene: TRBV5-8
CDR3nt: TGTGCCAGTAGTATAAGGATGGGACAGGGGCCCTACGAGCAGTACTTC; CDR3aa: CASSIRMGQGPYEQYF; j_gene: TRBJ2-7; abundance: once; d_gene: TRBD1; v_gene: TRBV19
CDR3nt: TGTGCCACCTGCCGGGCGGGGGTACTGAACACTGAAGCTTTCTTT; CDR3aa: CATCRAGVLNTEAFF; j_gene: TRBJ1-1; abundance: .; d_gene: .; v_gene: TRBV24-1
CDR3nt: TGCGCCAGCGGCCTACGTCGGGACACCGAGCAGTACTTC; CDR3aa: CASGLRRDTEQYF; j_gene: TRBJ2-7; abundance: .; d_gene: .; v_gene: TRBV10-2
CDR3nt: TGTGCCAGCAGCTTGGGGGGAGGGGCTTATAGCAATCAGCCCCAGCATTTT; CDR3aa: CASSLGGGAYSNQPQHF; j_gene: TRBJ1-5; abundance: .; d_gene: .; v_gene: TRBV7-2
CDR3nt: TGTGCCAGCAGCCCGGGGTATCAGCCCCAGCATTTT; CDR3aa: CASSPGYQPQHF; j_gene: TRBJ1-5; abundance: few; d_gene: .; v_gene: TRBV7-2
CDR3nt: TGTGCCAGCTCACCACCAGGGGGCCGACTGGGGAACACTGAAGCTTTCTTT; CDR3aa: CASSPPGGRLGNTEAFF; j_gene: TRBJ1-1; abundance: .; d_gene: TRBD1; v_gene: TRBV18
CDR3nt: TGTGCCAGCAGCTCGGAGGGGGGTGAAGGCTACACCTTC; CDR3aa: CASSSEGGEGYTF; j_gene: TRBJ1-2; abundance: .; d_gene: .; v_gene: TRBV7-9
CDR3nt: TGTGCCAGCAGCTTGGGAAGCGGGGGGGATAACAATGAGCAGTTCTTC; CDR3aa: CASSLGSGGDNNEQFF; j_gene: TRBJ2-1; abundance: .; d_gene: TRBD2; v_gene: TRBV7-2
CDR3nt: TGTGCCAGCAGCTTAATGCAGGGTCAATCACCCCTCCACTTT; CDR3aa: CASSLMQGQSPLHF; j_gene: TRBJ1-6; abundance: .; d_gene: .; v_gene: TRBV7-6
CDR3nt: TGTGCCAGCAGCCTTGGGGGGGCCGGTTCCTACGAGCAGTACTTC; CDR3aa: CASSLGGAGSYEQYF; j_gene: TRBJ2-7; abundance: .; d_gene: .; v_gene: TRBV3-1/TRBV3-2
CDR3nt: TGTGCCAGCTCACCCCGAGGTCCTCTCTACGAGCAGTACTTC; CDR3aa: CASSPRGPLYEQYF; j_gene: TRBJ2-7; abundance: .; d_gene: .; v_gene: TRBV18
CDR3nt: TGTGCCAGCAGCCGAGGGACTAGCGGGAGTAGTACGCAGTATTTT; CDR3aa: CASSRGTSGSSTQYF; j_gene: TRBJ2-3; abundance: few; d_gene: TRBD2; v_gene: TRBV7-8
CDR3nt: TGTGCCAGCAGCTCTCCGGGACAGGGTCCGGGCTATGGCTACACCTTC; CDR3aa: CASSSPGQGPGYGYTF; j_gene: TRBJ1-2; abundance: .; d_gene: TRBD1; v_gene: TRBV5-6
CDR3nt: TGTGCCAGCAGCTCCCAGGGAGCCCAAGCTTTCTTT; CDR3aa: CASSSQGAQAFF; j_gene: TRBJ1-1; abundance: .; d_gene: .; v_gene: TRBV11-3
CDR3nt: TGTGCCAGCAGCCCCTGGACAGGGGCGGTGGGGGAGCTGTTTTTT; CDR3aa: CASSPWTGAVGELFF; j_gene: TRBJ2-2; abundance: once; d_gene: TRBD1; v_gene: TRBV27
CDR3nt: TGTGCCAGCAGTGACCATCAGCCCCAGCATTTT; CDR3aa: CASSDHQPQHF; j_gene: TRBJ1-5; abundance: once; d_gene: .; v_gene: TRBV25-1
CDR3nt: TGTGCCAGTACTTTCGCGGGCACCGGGGAGCTGTTTTTT; CDR3aa: CASTFAGTGELFF; j_gene: TRBJ2-2; abundance: .; d_gene: .; v_gene: TRBV19
CDR3nt: TGTGCCAGCAGCTTAGATCTGGCCACAGATACGCAGTATTTT; CDR3aa: CASSLDLATDTQYF; j_gene: TRBJ2-3; abundance: .; d_gene: .; v_gene: TRBV11-2
CDR3nt: TGTGCCAGCAGCCCGGACAGGGTGAGGGAGACCCAGTACTTC; CDR3aa: CASSPDRVRETQYF; j_gene: TRBJ2-5; abundance: .; d_gene: TRBD1; v_gene: TRBV7-2
CDR3nt: TGTGCCAGCAGCGTAGGGGTCTTGAGCACTGAAGCTTTCTTT; CDR3aa: CASSVGVLSTEAFF; j_gene: TRBJ1-1; abundance: .; d_gene: .; v_gene: TRBV9
CDR3nt: TGTGCCAGTAGTATAGGGGGTTTCTCTGAAGCTTTCTTT; CDR3aa: CASSIGGFSEAFF; j_gene: TRBJ1-1; abundance: .; d_gene: .; v_gene: TRBV19
CDR3nt: TGTGCCAGTAGTATCCCGGGGACAGGGGGCAAGTATGGCTACACCTTC; CDR3aa: CASSIPGTGGKYGYTF; j_gene: TRBJ1-2; abundance: .; d_gene: TRBD1; v_gene: TRBV19